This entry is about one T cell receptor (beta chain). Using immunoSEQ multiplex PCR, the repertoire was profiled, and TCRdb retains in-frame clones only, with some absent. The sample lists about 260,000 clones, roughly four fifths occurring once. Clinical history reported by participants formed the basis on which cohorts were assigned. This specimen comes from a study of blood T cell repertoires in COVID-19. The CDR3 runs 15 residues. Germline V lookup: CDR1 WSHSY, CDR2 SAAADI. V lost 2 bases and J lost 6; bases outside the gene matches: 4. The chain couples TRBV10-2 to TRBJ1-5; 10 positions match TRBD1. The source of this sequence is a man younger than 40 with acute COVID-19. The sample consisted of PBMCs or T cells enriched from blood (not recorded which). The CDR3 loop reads CASSERQGAPQPQHF. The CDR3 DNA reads TGCGCCAGCAGTGAGAGACAGGGGGCGCCTCAGCCCCAGCATTTT.